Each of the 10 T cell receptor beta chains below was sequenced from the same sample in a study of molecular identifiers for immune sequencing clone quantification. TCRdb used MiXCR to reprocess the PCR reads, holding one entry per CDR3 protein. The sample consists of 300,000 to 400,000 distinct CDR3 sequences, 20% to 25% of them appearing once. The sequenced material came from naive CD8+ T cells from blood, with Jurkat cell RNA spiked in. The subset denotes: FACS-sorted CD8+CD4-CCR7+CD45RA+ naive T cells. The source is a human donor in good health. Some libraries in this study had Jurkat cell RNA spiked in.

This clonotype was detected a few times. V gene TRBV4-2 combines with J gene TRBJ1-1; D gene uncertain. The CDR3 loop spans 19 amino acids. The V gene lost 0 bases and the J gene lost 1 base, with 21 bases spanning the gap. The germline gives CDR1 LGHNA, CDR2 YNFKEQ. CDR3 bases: TGTGCCAGCAGCCAAGAATTGTTGTCTTTAGGACGGACGAACACTGAAGCTTTCTTT. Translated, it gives CASSQELLSLGRTNTEAFF.

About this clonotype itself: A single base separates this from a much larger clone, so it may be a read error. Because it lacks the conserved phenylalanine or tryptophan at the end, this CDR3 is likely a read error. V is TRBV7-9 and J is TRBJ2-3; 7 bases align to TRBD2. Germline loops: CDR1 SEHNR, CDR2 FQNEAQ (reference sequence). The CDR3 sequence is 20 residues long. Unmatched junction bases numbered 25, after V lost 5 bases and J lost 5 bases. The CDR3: CASSHLLPPSDSSGKDTQYL. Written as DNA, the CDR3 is TGTGCCAGCAGCCATCTACTACCCCCTTCCGACTCGAGCGGGAAAGATACGCAGTATCTT.

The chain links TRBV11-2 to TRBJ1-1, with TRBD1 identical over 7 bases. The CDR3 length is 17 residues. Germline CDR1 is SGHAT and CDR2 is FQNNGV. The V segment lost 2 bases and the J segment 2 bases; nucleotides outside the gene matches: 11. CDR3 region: CASSLRGLGTANTEAFF. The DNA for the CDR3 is TGTGCCAGCAGCTTAAGGGGGCTTGGGACGGCTAACACTGAAGCTTTCTTT. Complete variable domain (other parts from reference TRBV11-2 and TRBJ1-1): EAGVAQSPRYKIIEKRQSVAFWCNPISGHATLYWYQQILGQGPKLLIQFQNNGVVDDSQLPKDRFSAERLKGVDSTLKIQPAKLEDSAVYLCASSLRGLGTANTEAFFGQGTRLTVV.

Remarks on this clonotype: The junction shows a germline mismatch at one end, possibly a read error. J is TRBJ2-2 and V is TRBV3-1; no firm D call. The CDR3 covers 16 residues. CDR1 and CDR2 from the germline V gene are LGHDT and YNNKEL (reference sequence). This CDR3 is CASSPIGEGNTRELFF. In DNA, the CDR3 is TGTGCCAGCAGCCCGATCGGAGAAGGGAACACCAGGGAGCTGTTTTTT. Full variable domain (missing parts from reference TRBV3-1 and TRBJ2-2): DTAVSQTPKYLVTQMGNDKSIKCEQNLGHDTMYWYKQDSKKFLKIMFSYNNKELIINETVPNRFSPKSPDKAHLNLHINSLELGDSAVYFCASSPIGEGNTRELFFGEGSRLTVL.

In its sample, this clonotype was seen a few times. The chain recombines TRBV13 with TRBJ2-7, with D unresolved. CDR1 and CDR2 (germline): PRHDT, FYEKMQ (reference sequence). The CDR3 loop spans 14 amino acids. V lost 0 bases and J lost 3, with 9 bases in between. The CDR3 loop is CASSLGLVRYEQYF. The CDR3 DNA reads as TGTGCCAGCAGCTTAGGCCTTGTGCGCTACGAGCAGTACTTC.

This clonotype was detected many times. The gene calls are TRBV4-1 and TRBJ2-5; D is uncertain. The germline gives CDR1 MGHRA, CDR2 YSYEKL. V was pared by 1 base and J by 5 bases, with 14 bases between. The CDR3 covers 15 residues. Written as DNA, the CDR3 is TGCGCCAGCAGCCAAGTTGATAGCCGCGGCGAGACCCAGTACTTC. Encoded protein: CASSQVDSRGETQYF.

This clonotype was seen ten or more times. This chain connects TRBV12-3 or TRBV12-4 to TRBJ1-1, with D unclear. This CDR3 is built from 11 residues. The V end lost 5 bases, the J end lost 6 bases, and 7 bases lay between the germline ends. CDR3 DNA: TGTGCCAGCAGTATGGGGTCTGAAGCTTTCTTT. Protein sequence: CASSMGSEAFF.

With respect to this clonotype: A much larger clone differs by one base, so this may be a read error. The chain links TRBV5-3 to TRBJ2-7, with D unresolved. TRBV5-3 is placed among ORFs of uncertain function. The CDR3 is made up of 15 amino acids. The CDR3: CASSLSPHGPYEQYF. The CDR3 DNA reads TGTGCCAGCAGCTTAAGTCCCCACGGCCCCTACGAGCAGTACTTC.

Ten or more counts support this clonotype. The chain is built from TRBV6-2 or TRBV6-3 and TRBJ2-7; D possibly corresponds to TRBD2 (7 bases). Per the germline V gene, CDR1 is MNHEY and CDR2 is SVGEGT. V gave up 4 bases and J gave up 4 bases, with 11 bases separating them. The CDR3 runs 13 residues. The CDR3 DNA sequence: TGTGCCAGCAGTTGGGGGGGCGTGTACGAGCAGTACTTC. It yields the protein CASSWGGVYEQYF.

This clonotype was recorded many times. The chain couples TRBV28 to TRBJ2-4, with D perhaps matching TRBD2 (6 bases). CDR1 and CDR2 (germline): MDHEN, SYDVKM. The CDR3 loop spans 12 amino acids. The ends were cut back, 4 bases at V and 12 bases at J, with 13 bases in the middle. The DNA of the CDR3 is TGTGCCAGCAGTTGGGACTCCCAGAGTCAGTACTTC. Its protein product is CASSWDSQSQYF.